The 17 T cell receptor beta chains below come from one sample, sequenced in a study of T-cell memory formation after mild COVID-19. In TCRdb, the 5' RACE reads were re-called with MiXCR into one record per CDR3 protein. This sample has about 350,000 distinct CDR3 sequences, with around 14% found just once. The sample consisted of PBMCs or a T cell subset sorted from them (not recorded which). The receptors originated from a young man who had mild COVID-19 (a few samples of this study predate the infection). Cell type and time point are not known.

This chain connects TRBV12-3 or TRBV12-4 to TRBJ2-1, with 7 bases aligning to TRBD2. The CDR3 contains 14 residues. Trimming at V came to 2 bases and at J to 7 bases, leaving 5 bases not matched to a gene. The CDR3 spells CASSLSASGNEQFF. CDR3 DNA sequence: TGTGCCAGCAGTTTATCGGCTAGCGGAAATGAGCAGTTCTTC.

This clonotype showed up many times. The CDR3 region is CASSSNGDTQYF. DNA for the CDR3: TGTGCCAGCAGTTCAAACGGAGATACGCAGTATTTT. The V and J genes are TRBV6-6 and TRBJ2-3, with unresolved D. This CDR3 is 12 amino acids long. Germline V gene sequence: CDR1 MNHNY, CDR2 SVGAGI (reference sequence). V was shortened by 4 bases and J by 5 bases, with 7 bases between the two germline ends.

This clonotype has at least ten counts. This chain links TRBV30 with TRBJ2-3; TRBD1 matches 7 bases. The CDR3 runs to 13 residues. V lost 5 bases to trimming and J lost 2 bases; unmatched junction nucleotides: 4. Germline V lookup: CDR1 GTSNPN, CDR2 SVGIG (reference sequence). In DNA, the CDR3 is TGTGCCTGGTCCAGGGGGAACACAGATACGCAGTATTTT. Its protein is CAWSRGNTDTQYF. The entire variable domain, with the rest obtained from reference TRBV30 and TRBJ2-3, is as follows: SQTIHQWPATLVQPVGSPLSLECTVEGTSNPNLYWYRQAAGRGLQLLFYSVGIGQISSEVPQNLSASRPQDRQFILSSKKLLLSDSGFYLCAWSRGNTDTQYFGPGTRLTVL.

This clonotype appeared a few times. V and J are TRBV20-1 and TRBJ2-1; D may be TRBD1 (6 bases). The length of the CDR3 is 15 residues. CDR1 and CDR2 (germline): DFQATT, SNEGSKA (reference sequence). V lost 3 bases, J lost 4 bases, and 16 bases lay in between. CDR3 residues: CSASGTGFLYNEQFF. CDR3 in DNA: TGCAGTGCTAGTGGAACAGGGTTTTTGTACAATGAGCAGTTCTTC.

This chain uses TRBV19 with TRBJ1-4; a weak D match, TRBD1 (5 bases). Germline assignment: CDR1 LNHDA and CDR2 SQIVND (reference sequence). CDR3 size: 13 residues. Trimming shortened V by 10 bases and J by 7 bases, and 16 bases separated the two germline ends. CDR3 residues: CATSDMAGEKLFF. The CDR3 nucleotides are TGTGCCACGTCGGACATGGCCGGTGAAAAACTGTTTTTT.

The genes are TRBV5-1 and TRBJ2-3; possible D gene TRBD1, 7 bases. The germline V gene has CDR1 SGHRS and CDR2 YFSETQ. The CDR3 spans 15 residues. V lost 0 bases, J lost 5 bases, and 13 bases lay in between. The CDR3 protein is CASSLDGGGLDTQYF. The DNA of the CDR3 is TGCGCCAGCAGCTTGGATGGAGGGGGCCTAGATACGCAGTATTTT.

This clonotype has only a few counts. The J gene is TRBJ2-1, the V gene TRBV4-2; TRBD2 agrees at 7 bases. The V segment lost 3 bases and the J segment 9 bases; nucleotides outside the gene matches: 14. The CDR3 contains 16 residues. Per germline, CDR1 LGHNA and CDR2 YNFKEQ. The CDR3 bases are TGTGCCAGCAGCCAGACTGCAACAGGTGGGACTACTGAGCAGTTCTTC. It translates to CASSQTATGGTTEQFF.

J is TRBJ2-1 and V is TRBV7-2; no clear D. CDR1 SGHTA and CDR2 FQGNSA come from the germline V gene. Trimming cost V 3 bases and J 10 bases, with 7 bases left between them. This CDR3 has 11 residues. The CDR3, as DNA: TGTGCCAGCAGCTTTCTACGGGAGCAGTTCTTC. This gives the protein CASSFLREQFF.

The chain is built from TRBV12-5 and TRBJ2-7; 7 bases fit TRBD1. V lost 5 bases, J lost 0 bases, and 1 base stayed unmatched. The CDR3 is 13 amino acids. Looked up from germline, CDR1 is LGHNT and CDR2 is FRNRAP. This CDR3 is CASGRDSSYEQYF. CDR3 DNA: TGTGCTAGTGGTAGGGACAGCTCCTACGAGCAGTACTTC.

This clonotype was detected a few times. V and J are TRBV5-1 and TRBJ2-7, with no clear D. CDR1 is SGHRS, CDR2 YFSETQ, per germline. V lost 3 bases, J lost 4 bases, and 5 bases lay in between. The CDR3 sequence is 11 residues long. This chain's CDR3 is CASSSQYEQYF. The CDR3 coding sequence is TGCGCCAGCAGCTCCCAATACGAGCAGTACTTC. Using reference TRBV5-1 and TRBJ2-7 for the parts outside the CDR3, the full variable domain is KAGVTQTPRYLIKTRGQQVTLSCSPISGHRSVSWYQQTPGQGLQFLFEYFSETQRNKGNFPGRFSGRQFSNSRSEMNVSTLELGDSALYLCASSSQYEQYFGPGTRLTVT.

This chain connects TRBV6-5 to TRBJ2-3, with 12 bases that match TRBD2. Germline CDR1 is MNHEY and CDR2 is SVGAGI. The V and J ends lost 5 bases and 5 bases, in that order; junction bases with no gene match: 8. This CDR3 has 16 amino acids. The CDR3 here is CASSRPSGGAVDTQYF. In DNA, the CDR3 is TGTGCCAGCAGTAGACCTAGCGGGGGGGCCGTAGATACGCAGTATTTT.

J is TRBJ2-3 and V is TRBV9; maybe TRBD2 (6 bases). This CDR3 is built from 15 residues. Between the trimmed V and J ends, which lost 0 bases and 3 bases, there was a span of 11 bases. The V gene's germline CDR1 is SGDLS and CDR2 YYNGEE. The CDR3 DNA reads as TGTGCCAGCAGCGTAGATACGGGGGTGACAGATACGCAGTATTTT. This encodes CASSVDTGVTDTQYF.

Comments on this clonotype: The junction departs from germline at one end; a sequencing error may be responsible. The chain recombines TRBV4-1 with TRBJ1-1; D possibly corresponds to TRBD1 (5 bases). Germline CDR1 is MGHRA and CDR2 is YSYEKL. The CDR3 length is 15 residues. The CDR3 coding sequence is TGCGCCAGCAGCCAAGGGGGGGGACTAAACACTCAAGCTTTCTTT. Amino acid sequence: CASSQGGGLNTQAFF.

The V call is TRBV9, the J call TRBJ2-2, with unresolved D. CDR3 size: 16 residues. Trimming left V 4 bases short and J 0 bases short, with 13 bases between. From germline, CDR1 is SGDLS and CDR2 YYNGEE. CDR3 in amino acids: CASSPRLDANTGELFF. CDR3 in DNA: TGTGCCAGCAGCCCCCGTCTCGACGCGAACACCGGGGAGCTGTTTTTT.

Details on this clonotype: One end of the junction varies from germline; a read error may be responsible. The V and J genes are TRBV5-1 and TRBJ2-3, with 12 positions matching TRBD2. Germline V lookup: CDR1 SGHRS, CDR2 YFSETQ. This CDR3 region has 17 residues. CDR3 loop: CASSNPTSGGPTDTQCF. In DNA form, the CDR3 reads TGCGCCAGCAGCAATCCGACTAGCGGGGGTCCCACAGATACGCAGTGTTTT. The entire variable domain, with the rest obtained from reference TRBV5-1 and TRBJ2-3, is as follows: KAGVTQTPRYLIKTRGQQVTLSCSPISGHRSVSWYQQTPGQGLQFLFEYFSETQRNKGNFPGRFSGRQFSNSRSEMNVSTLELGDSALYLCASSNPTSGGPTDTQCFGPGTRLTVL.

The chain couples TRBV20-1 to TRBJ2-5; D not resolved. The CDR3 runs 12 residues. V was shortened by 3 bases and J by 5 bases, with 10 bases between the two germline ends. In germline, CDR1 is DFQATT, CDR2 SNEGSKA (reference sequence). CDR3 bases: TGCAGTGCTAGTAACTCGGCGGAGACCCAGTACTTC. It translates to CSASNSAETQYF.

V and J are TRBV29-1 and TRBJ2-2; D is uncertain. CDR3 length equals 12 residues. Trimming took 6 bases from V and 5 from J, leaving 10 bases between them. From germline, CDR1 is SQVTM and CDR2 ANQGSEA. The CDR3: CSVTAGTGELFF. The DNA of the CDR3 is TGCAGCGTAACCGCCGGGACCGGGGAGCTGTTTTTT.